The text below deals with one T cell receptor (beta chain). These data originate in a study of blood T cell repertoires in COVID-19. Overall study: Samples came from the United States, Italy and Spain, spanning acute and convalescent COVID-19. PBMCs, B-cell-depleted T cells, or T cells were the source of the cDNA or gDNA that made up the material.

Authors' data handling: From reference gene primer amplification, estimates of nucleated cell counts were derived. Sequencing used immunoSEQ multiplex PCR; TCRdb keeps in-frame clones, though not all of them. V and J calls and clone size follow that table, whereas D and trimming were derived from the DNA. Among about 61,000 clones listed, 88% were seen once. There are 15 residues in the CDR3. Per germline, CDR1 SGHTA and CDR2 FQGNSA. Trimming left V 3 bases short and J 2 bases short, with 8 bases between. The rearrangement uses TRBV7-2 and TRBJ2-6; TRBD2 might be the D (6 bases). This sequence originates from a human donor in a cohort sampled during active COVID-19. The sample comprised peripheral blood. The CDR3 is CASSLGGTGANVLTF. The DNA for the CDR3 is TGTGCCAGCAGCTTGGGGGGAACTGGGGCCAACGTCCTGACTTTC.